The rows below give T cell receptor beta chains drawn from one sample of a study of blood T cell repertoires in COVID-19. Data came from immunoSEQ multiplex PCR; TCRdb stores just in-frame clones and leaves some out. The top ten hold roughly 9% of the sample, which has roughly 73,000 clones, about 91% seen once. The specimen sequenced was peripheral blood. These TCRs come from an older man with acute or convalescent COVID-19. CDR3s include the opening cysteine and the closing phenylalanine or tryptophan. D genes are given only for firm matches. Rows give clone size only sometimes, using once, few, many, or a class for an expanded clone.

V gene	clone size	D gene	J gene	CDR3 DNA	CDR3 protein
TRBV11-1	few	TRBD1	TRBJ2-7	TGTGCCAGCAGTTCCCTGGGGACAGGGTTCTACGAGCAGTACTTC	CASSSLGTGFYEQYF
TRBV2	NA	NA	TRBJ2-2	TGTGCCAGCAGCGCAAAATCTATGGTTGGGAACACCGGGGAGCTGTTTTTT	CASSAKSMVGNTGELFF
TRBV9	few	NA	TRBJ2-1	TGTGCCAGCAGCGGCAACAGCTTCAATGAGCAGTTCTTC	CASSGNSFNEQFF
TRBV6-6	once	TRBD1	TRBJ2-7	TGTGCCAGCAGTCTCCCCGGGACAGATCCTCACCTGTCCTACGAGCAGTACTTC	CASSLPGTDPHLSYEQYF
TRBV24-1	NA	NA	TRBJ2-3	TGTGCCACCAGTGATTCCCGTGGGGGGGCAACAGATACGCAGTATTTT	CATSDSRGGATDTQYF
TRBV3-1/TRBV3-2	NA	NA	TRBJ1-3	TGTGCCAGCAGCCACAACGGGATGGGAAACACCATATATTTT	CASSHNGMGNTIYF
TRBV6-6	NA	TRBD1	TRBJ1-6	TGTGCCAGCAGTTATCTCACAGGGGACTCACCCCTCCACTTT	CASSYLTGDSPLHF
TRBV6-5	once	TRBD1	TRBJ2-7	TGTGCCAGCAGTAACTATGACAGGGGGATTTCGTACGAGCAGTACTTC	CASSNYDRGISYEQYF
TRBV19	NA	NA	TRBJ1-3	TGTGCCAGTACCGTATCGGTTCGCTCTGGAAACACCATATATTTT	CASTVSVRSGNTIYF
TRBV11-2	NA	TRBD1	TRBJ1-2	TGTGCCAGCAGCTTAGATAATACAGGGGAACGTAAAGGCTACACCTTC	CASSLDNTGERKGYTF
TRBV19	NA	NA	TRBJ2-3	TGTGCCAGTAGTAGTAGAAGGGGGACAGATACGCAGTATTTT	CASSSRRGTDTQYF